The sequence of this T cell receptor beta chain was determined in a study of control samples from healthy donors and cancer patients (dated by TCRdb to 2019 to 2021). To note about this clone: Its antigen is currently not known. Qualities for individual bases were not recorded, and no much larger clone is one base off.

For this chain, trimming is 3 bases at the V end and 6 bases at the J end, and the number of junction bases without a gene match is 7. The germline V gene gives CDR1 as MNHEY and CDR2 as SVGAGI. Counted from cysteine to phenylalanine, this CDR3 has 15 amino acids. CDR3 DNA only is kept here, 45 bases in frame from base 1. Receptors were amplified or captured by the immunoSEQ multiplex PCR assay. Not all clones reach the TCRdb copy of this immuneACCESS table, which keeps in-frame sequences only. Checked studies attribute under half of the gap to unresolved V genes and leave the rest unexplained. This sample gives approximately 45,000 clones in total; approximately 90% of them show up just once. 22% of the sample is taken by the ten largest.

This clonotype originated in a woman between 35 and 50 years old with head and neck cancer. The chain employs TRBV6-5 and TRBJ2-2; TRBD1 aligns with 7 central bases. The sequenced sample consisted of PBMCs. In nucleotide form, the sequence is TGTGCCAGCAGTTATAGAAGACAGGGAGCCGGGGAGCTGTTTTTT. Its protein is CASSYRRQGAGELFF.